This entry concerns a single TCR beta chain. Sequencing involved patients with CD8+CD57+ cell expansion previously shown by flow cytometry. The entry originates in a study of CD8+CD57+ T cells in acquired aplastic anemia. From germline, CDR1 is LNHNV and CDR2 YYDKDF (reference sequence). V lost 0 bases and J 4 bases, leaving 12 bases between the germline ends. This CDR3 has 15 amino acids. Researchers used genomic DNA as the template to profile TCR beta VDJ and CDR3. TCRdb reanalysed the reads using MiXCR and keeps one entry per CDR3 protein. The sample includes under 350,000 distinct CDR3 sequences, 45% to 65% of them seen just once.

Sequencing was carried out using sorted CD4+, CD8+, or CD8+CD57+ T cells (not recorded which) from PBMCs. This receptor was taken from a human donor with aplastic anemia. The V call is TRBV15, the J call TRBJ1-1; D is uncertain. The CDR3 protein is CATSRDRTQATEAFF. The CDR3 DNA follows: TGTGCCACCAGCAGAGACCGGACCCAAGCCACTGAAGCTTTCTTT.